This record covers a single TCR beta chain. Produced via immunoSEQ multiplex PCR; TCRdb's table is partial and in-frame only. The sample lists roughly 63,000 clones, roughly 81% seen once, with more than 5.5% in the top ten. The sample originates from a study of PD-L1 blockade in urothelial cancer. Across the whole study: Patients' atezolizumab regimen, 1,200 mg intravenously every 3 weeks, began around 2014. Bladder-origin urothelial cancer in males covered about 90% of the roughly 30 patients. Enrolled patients had been treated previously with 0 to 3 chemotherapy regimens. At 3 weeks (second dose) and 6 weeks after starting treatment, blood was analyzed.

This CDR3 comprises 15 residues. Germline CDR1 reads SGHTA; CDR2 reads FQGTGA. V was trimmed by 0 bases and J by 6 bases, leaving 11 bases between them. Described time point: pretreatment peripheral blood. This material consisted of PBMCs, taken around atezolizumab (anti-PD-L1) treatment. This sequence originates from a man between 65 and 80 years old with urothelial cancer. This chain connects TRBV7-3 to TRBJ2-2; possible D gene TRBD1, 5 bases. The CDR3 region is CASSLTSGYAGELFF. The CDR3 DNA reads as TGTGCCAGCAGCTTAACGTCAGGGTACGCCGGGGAGCTGTTTTTT.